This T cell receptor (beta chain) was obtained from a study of blood T cell repertoires in COVID-19. Study at large: Sources were T cells, B-cell-depleted T cells, or PBMCs; the material itself was cDNA or gDNA.

Here immunoSEQ multiplex PCR was the method, and the copy in TCRdb shows in-frame clones only, minus some. The sample holds about 100,000 clones, 70% to 90% seen once. Germline V gene data show CDR1 as SNHLY and CDR2 as FYNNEI. This CDR3 contains 13 residues. Trimming removed 3 bases at V and 3 bases at J, with 9 bases between. V usage is TRBV2 and J usage is TRBJ2-7; maybe TRBD1 (6 bases). Sequenced input: peripheral blood. This receptor was identified in a human donor in a cohort sampled during active COVID-19. CDR3: CASSDFRGYEQYF. CDR3 coding DNA: TGTGCCAGCAGTGATTTCAGGGGCTACGAGCAGTACTTC.